This is a list of T cell receptor beta chains from one sample in a study of shared clonotypes between healthy human individuals. The method was immunoSEQ multiplex PCR; TCRdb's version includes in-frame clones alone and lacks a portion of them. The table records 2 million to 2.5 million clones, roughly 94% of them present only once. The sample comprised naive CD4+ T cells sorted from blood. The receptors were gathered from a man younger than 35 in good health. CDR3s include the opening cysteine and the closing phenylalanine or tryptophan. The order of the fields is clone size, D gene, J gene, V gene, CDR3 DNA, CDR3 protein. D genes are given only for firm matches. For some rows the clone size is stated as once, few or many, or as a class when expanded; others skip it.

clone size: .; D gene: .; J gene: TRBJ1-3; V gene: TRBV2; CDR3 DNA: TGTGCCAGCAGTGAAGAGGGCGGCTCTGGAAACACCATATATTTT; CDR3 protein: CASSEEGGSGNTIYF
clone size: .; D gene: .; J gene: TRBJ1-5; V gene: TRBV28; CDR3 DNA: TGTGCCAGCAGCCCAGCGGACTTGAGGAATCAGCCCCAGCATTTT; CDR3 protein: CASSPADLRNQPQHF
clone size: .; D gene: .; J gene: TRBJ2-7; V gene: TRBV28; CDR3 DNA: TGTGCCAGCAGTTTCCCTTCGGGGGGCCTTTACGAGCAGTACTTC; CDR3 protein: CASSFPSGGLYEQYF
clone size: .; D gene: .; J gene: TRBJ1-3; V gene: TRBV7-8; CDR3 DNA: TGTGCCAGCAAACCCGCTGCCCTCGGGGGATTGTTTGGAAACACCATATATTTT; CDR3 protein: CASKPAALGGLFGNTIYF
clone size: few; D gene: .; J gene: TRBJ1-2; V gene: TRBV19; CDR3 DNA: TGTGCCAGTAGTATTCAGGCCCCAGACTTCAGGGGTGACTATGGCTACACCTTC; CDR3 protein: CASSIQAPDFRGDYGYTF
clone size: .; D gene: .; J gene: TRBJ2-3; V gene: TRBV5-1; CDR3 DNA: TGCGCCAGCAGCTTGGCCATTGCAGGGAGCACAGATACGCAGTATTTT; CDR3 protein: CASSLAIAGSTDTQYF
clone size: once; D gene: .; J gene: TRBJ1-6; V gene: TRBV11-3; CDR3 DNA: TGTGCCAGCAGCTTAGGGCCACGGGTATATAATTCACCCCTCCACTTT; CDR3 protein: CASSLGPRVYNSPLHF
clone size: .; D gene: .; J gene: TRBJ1-1; V gene: TRBV10-3; CDR3 DNA: TGTGCCATCAGTGAGCAGGCATGGGAAGCTTTCTTT; CDR3 protein: CAISEQAWEAFF
clone size: .; D gene: .; J gene: TRBJ2-2; V gene: TRBV18; CDR3 DNA: TGTGCCAGCTCAGCCACAGGGACGGGGGAGCTGTTTTTT; CDR3 protein: CASSATGTGELFF
clone size: .; D gene: .; J gene: TRBJ2-3; V gene: TRBV19; CDR3 DNA: TGTGCCAGTAGTTCAGATACGCAGTATTTT; CDR3 protein: CASSSDTQYF
clone size: .; D gene: .; J gene: TRBJ1-3; V gene: TRBV6-5; CDR3 DNA: TGTGCCAGCACCGACGGGGGGCTTGGAAACATCATATATTTT; CDR3 protein: CASTDGGLGNIIYF